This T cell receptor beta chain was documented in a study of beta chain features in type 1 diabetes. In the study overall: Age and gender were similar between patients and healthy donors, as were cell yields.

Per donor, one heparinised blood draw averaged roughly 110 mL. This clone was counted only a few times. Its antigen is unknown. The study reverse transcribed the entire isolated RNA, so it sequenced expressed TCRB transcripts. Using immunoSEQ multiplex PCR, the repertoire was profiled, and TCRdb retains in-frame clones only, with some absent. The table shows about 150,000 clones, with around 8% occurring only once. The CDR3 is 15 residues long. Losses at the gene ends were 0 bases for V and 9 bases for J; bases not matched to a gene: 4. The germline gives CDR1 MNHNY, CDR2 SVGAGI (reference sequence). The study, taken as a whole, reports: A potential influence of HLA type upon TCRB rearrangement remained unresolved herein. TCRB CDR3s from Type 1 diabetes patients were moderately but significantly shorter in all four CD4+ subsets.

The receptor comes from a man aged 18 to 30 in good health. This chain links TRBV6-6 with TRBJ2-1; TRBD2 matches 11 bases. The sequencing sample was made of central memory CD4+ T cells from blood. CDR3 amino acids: CASSYSGSGRGEQFF. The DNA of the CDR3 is TGTGCCAGCAGTTACTCGGGTAGCGGGAGGGGTGAGCAGTTCTTC.